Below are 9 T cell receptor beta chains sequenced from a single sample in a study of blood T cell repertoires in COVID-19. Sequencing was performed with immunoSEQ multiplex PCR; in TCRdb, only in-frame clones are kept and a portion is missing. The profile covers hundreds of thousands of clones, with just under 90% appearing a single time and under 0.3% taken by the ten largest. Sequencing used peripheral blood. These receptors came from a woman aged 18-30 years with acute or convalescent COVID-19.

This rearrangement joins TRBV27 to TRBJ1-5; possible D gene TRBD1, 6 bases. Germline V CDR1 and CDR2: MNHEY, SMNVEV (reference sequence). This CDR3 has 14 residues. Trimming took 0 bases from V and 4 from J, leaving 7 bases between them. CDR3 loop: CASSLSGQNQPQHF. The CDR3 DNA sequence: TGTGCCAGCAGTTTATCGGGACAAAATCAGCCCCAGCATTTT.

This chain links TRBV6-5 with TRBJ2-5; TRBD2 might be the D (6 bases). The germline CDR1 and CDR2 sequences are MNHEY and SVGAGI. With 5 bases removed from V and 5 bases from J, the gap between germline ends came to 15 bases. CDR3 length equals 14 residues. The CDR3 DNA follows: TGTGCCAGCAGTATCGGCGGGGTGCGGGAGACCCAGTACTTC. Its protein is CASSIGGVRETQYF.

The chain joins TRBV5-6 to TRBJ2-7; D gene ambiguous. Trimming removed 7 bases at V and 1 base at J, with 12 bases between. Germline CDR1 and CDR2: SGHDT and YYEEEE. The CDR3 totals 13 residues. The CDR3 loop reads CASLLADSYEQYF. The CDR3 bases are TGTGCCAGCCTACTCGCTGATTCCTACGAGCAGTACTTC.

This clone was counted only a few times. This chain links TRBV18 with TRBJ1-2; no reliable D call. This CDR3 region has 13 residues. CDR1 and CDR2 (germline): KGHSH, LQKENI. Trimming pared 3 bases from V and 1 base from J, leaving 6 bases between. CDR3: CASSPTHNYGYTF. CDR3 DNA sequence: TGTGCCAGCTCACCCACACATAACTATGGCTACACCTTC. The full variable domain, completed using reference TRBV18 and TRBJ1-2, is NAGVMQNPRHLVRRRGQEARLRCSPMKGHSHVYWYRQLPEEGLKFMVYLQKENIIDESGMPKERFSAEFPKEGPSILRIQQVVRGDSAAYFCASSPTHNYGYTFGSGTRLTVV.

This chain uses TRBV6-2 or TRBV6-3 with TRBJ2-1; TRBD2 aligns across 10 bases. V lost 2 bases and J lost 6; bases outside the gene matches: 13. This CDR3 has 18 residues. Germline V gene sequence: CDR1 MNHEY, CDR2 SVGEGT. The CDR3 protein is CASSYPQVLAGAGNEQFF. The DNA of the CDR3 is TGTGCCAGCAGTTACCCCCAGGTTCTAGCGGGGGCCGGCAATGAGCAGTTCTTC.

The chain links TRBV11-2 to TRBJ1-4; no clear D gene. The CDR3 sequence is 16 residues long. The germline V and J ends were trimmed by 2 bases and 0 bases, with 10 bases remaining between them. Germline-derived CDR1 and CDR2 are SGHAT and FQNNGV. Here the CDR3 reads CASSLSPTATNEKLFF. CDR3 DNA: TGTGCCAGCAGCTTATCCCCGACTGCAACTAATGAAAAACTGTTTTTT.

The CDR3 coding sequence is TGCGCCAGCAGCCCAGGCGGGGCAGGGGGCAAAGCTTTCTTT. Protein: CASSPGGAGGKAFF. The chain combines TRBV5-1 with TRBJ1-1; TRBD1 agrees at 8 bases. The germline V gene encodes CDR1 SGHRS and CDR2 YFSETQ. V trimming: 4 bases; J trimming: 9 bases; junction bases outside the gene matches: 11. The CDR3 is made up of 14 amino acids.

The CDR3 region is CASSLGPSGRGYEQYF. CDR3 nucleotide sequence: TGTGCCAGCAGCTTAGGCCCTAGCGGCAGGGGCTACGAGCAGTACTTC. The chain is built from TRBV7-2 and TRBJ2-7; weak D call: TRBD2 (7 bases). Germline CDR1 is SGHTA and CDR2 is FQGNSA. V dropped 1 base and J dropped 3 bases, with 16 bases sitting between them. The CDR3 totals 16 residues.

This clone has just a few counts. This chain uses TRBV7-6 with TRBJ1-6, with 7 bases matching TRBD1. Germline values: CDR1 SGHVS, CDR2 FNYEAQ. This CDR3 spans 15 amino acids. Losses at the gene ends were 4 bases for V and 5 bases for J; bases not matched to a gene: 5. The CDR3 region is CASSSQGNNNSPLHF. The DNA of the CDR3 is TGTGCCAGCAGCTCACAGGGGAATAATAATTCACCCCTCCACTTT.